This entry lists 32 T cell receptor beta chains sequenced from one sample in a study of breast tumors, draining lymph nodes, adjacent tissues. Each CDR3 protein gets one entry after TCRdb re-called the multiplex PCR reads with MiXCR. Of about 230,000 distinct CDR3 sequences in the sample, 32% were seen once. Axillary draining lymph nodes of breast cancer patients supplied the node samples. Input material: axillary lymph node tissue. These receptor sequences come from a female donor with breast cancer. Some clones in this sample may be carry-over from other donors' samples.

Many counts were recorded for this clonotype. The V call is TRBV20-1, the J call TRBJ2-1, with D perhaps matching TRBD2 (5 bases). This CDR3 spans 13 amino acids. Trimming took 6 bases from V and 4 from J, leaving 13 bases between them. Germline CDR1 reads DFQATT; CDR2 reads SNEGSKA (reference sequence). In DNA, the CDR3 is TGCAGTGCCAGGACTGCAACTTACAATGAGCAGTTCTTC. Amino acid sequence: CSARTATYNEQFF.

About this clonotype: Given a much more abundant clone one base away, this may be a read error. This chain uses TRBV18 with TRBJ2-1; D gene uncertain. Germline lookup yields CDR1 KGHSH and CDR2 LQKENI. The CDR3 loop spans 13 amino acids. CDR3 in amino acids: CASPPFDGDEQFF. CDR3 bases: TGTGCCAGCCCACCATTTGACGGCGATGAGCAGTTCTTC. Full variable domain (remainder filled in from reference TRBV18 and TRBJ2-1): NAGVMQNPRHLVRRRGQEARLRCSPMKGHSHVYWYRQLPEEGLKFMVYLQKENIIDESGMPKERFSAEFPKEGPSILRIQQVVRGDSAAYFCASPPFDGDEQFFGPGTRLTVL.

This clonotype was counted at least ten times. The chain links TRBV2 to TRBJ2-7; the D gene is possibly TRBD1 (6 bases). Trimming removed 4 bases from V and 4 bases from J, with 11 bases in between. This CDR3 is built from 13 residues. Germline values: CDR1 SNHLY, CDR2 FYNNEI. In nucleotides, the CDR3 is TGTGCCAGCAGTGTTCTAACAGGGTACGAGCAGTACTTC. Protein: CASSVLTGYEQYF.

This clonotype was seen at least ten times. In DNA, the CDR3 is TGTGCCAGCAGCCAAGATCCTGGCAGGCTGCCCGTGGGCTACACCTTC. Protein product: CASSQDPGRLPVGYTF. The J gene is TRBJ1-2, the V gene TRBV3-1, with D uncertain. The CDR3 contains 16 residues. Germline assignment: CDR1 LGHDT and CDR2 YNNKEL (reference sequence). Trimming stripped 0 bases from V and 8 bases from J, with 19 bases between.

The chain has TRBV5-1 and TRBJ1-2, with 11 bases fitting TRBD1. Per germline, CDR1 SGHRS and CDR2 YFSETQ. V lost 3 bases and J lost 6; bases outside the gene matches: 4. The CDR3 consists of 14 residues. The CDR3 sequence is CASSWTGGRHGYTF. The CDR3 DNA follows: TGCGCCAGCAGCTGGACAGGGGGCAGGCATGGCTACACCTTC.

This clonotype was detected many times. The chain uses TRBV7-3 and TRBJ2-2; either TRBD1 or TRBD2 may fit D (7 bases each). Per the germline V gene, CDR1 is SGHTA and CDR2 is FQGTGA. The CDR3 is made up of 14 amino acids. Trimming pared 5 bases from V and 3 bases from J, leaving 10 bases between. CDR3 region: CASSQGGDTGELFF. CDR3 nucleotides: TGTGCCAGCAGCCAGGGGGGGGACACCGGGGAGCTGTTTTTT.

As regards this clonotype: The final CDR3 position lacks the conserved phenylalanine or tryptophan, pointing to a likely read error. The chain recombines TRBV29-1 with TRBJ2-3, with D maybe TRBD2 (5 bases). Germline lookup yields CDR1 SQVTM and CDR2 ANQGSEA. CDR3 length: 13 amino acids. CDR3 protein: CSVEVEATVTQYS. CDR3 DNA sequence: TGCAGCGTTGAAGTGGAGGCCACAGTTACGCAGTATTCT.

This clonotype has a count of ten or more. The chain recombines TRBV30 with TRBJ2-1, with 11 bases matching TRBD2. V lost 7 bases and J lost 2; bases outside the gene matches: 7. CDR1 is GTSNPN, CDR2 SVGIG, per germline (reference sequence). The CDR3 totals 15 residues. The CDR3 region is CASYYSGRAYNEQFF. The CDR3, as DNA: TGTGCCTCCTATTATAGCGGGAGGGCCTACAATGAGCAGTTCTTC.

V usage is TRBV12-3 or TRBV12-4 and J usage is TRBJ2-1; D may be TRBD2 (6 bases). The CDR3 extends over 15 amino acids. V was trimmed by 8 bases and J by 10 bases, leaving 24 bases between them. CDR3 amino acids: CASAREALPTFEQFF. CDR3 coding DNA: TGTGCCAGCGCGCGGGAAGCTCTGCCCACCTTCGAGCAGTTCTTC.

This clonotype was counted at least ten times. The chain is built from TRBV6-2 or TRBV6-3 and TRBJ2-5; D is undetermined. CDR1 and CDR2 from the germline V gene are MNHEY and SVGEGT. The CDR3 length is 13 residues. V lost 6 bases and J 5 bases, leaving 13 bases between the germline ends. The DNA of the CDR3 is TGTGCCAGCAGCCAAGCGCCTCGGGAGACCCAGTACTTC. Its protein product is CASSQAPRETQYF.

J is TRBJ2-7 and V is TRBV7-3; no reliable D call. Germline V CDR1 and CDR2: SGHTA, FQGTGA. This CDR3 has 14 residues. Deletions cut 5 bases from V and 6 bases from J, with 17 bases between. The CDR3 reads CASSRSHPAGEQYF. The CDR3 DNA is TGTGCCAGCAGCCGCTCCCACCCGGCCGGCGAGCAGTACTTC.

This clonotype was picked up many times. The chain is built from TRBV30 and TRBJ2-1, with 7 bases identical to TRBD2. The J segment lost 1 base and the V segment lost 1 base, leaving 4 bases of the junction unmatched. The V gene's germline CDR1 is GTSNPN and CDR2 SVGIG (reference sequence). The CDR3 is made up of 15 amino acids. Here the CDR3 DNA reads TGTGCCTGGAGTGCGGGGGGAGCGTCCTACAATGAGCAGTTCTTC. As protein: CAWSAGGASYNEQFF.

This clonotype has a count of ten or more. CDR3 residues: CATYSLAGGNYEQYF. The CDR3 DNA sequence: TGTGCCACCTATTCATTGGCGGGAGGCAACTACGAGCAGTACTTC. The chain employs TRBV6-5 and TRBJ2-7, with 8 bases fitting TRBD2. Germline V gene data show CDR1 as MNHEY and CDR2 as SVGAGI. J was trimmed by 3 bases and V by 10 bases; bases with no gene match: 14. This CDR3 comprises 15 residues.

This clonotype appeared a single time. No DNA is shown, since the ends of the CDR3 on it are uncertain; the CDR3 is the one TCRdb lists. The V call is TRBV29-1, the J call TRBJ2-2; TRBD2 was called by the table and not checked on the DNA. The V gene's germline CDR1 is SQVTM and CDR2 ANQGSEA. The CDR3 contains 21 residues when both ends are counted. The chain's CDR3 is CSAGTNSYEQYFGPGTGELFF.

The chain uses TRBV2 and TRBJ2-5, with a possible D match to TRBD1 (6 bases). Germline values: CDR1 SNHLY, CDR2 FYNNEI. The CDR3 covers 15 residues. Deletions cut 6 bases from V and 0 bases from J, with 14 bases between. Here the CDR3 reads CASRAETGYQETQYF. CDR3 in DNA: TGTGCCAGCAGGGCCGAGACAGGCTACCAAGAGACCCAGTACTTC.

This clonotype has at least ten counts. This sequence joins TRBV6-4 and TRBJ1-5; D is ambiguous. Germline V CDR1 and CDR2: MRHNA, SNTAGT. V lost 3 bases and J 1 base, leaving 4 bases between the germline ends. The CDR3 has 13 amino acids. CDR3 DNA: TGTGCCAGCAGTGAAGCGAGCAATCAGCCCCAGCATTTT. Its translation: CASSEASNQPQHF.

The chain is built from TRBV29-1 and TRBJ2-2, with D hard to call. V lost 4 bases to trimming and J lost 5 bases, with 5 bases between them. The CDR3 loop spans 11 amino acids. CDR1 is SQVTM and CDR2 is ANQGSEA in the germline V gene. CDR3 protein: CSVVGTGELFF. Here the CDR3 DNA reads TGCAGCGTTGTGGGGACCGGGGAGCTGTTTTTT.

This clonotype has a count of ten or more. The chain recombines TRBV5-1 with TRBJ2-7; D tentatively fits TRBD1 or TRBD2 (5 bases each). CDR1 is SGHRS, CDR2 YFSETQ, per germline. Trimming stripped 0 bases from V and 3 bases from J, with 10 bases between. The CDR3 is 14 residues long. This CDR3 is CASSLDGTVYEQYF. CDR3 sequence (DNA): TGCGCCAGCAGCTTGGATGGGACGGTCTACGAGCAGTACTTC.

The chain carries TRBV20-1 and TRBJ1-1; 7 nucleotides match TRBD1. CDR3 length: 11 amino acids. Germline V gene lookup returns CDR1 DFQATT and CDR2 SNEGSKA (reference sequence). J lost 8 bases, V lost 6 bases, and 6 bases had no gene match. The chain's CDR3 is CSAEGGGEAFF. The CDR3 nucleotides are TGCAGTGCCGAGGGAGGGGGCGAAGCTTTCTTT.

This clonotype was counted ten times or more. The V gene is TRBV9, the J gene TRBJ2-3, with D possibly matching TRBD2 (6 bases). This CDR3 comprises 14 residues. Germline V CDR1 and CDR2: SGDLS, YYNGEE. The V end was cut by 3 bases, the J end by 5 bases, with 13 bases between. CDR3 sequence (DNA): TGTGCCAGCAGCGAAGGGGATAGCGGAGATACGCAGTATTTT. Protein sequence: CASSEGDSGDTQYF. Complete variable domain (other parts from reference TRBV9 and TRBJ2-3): DSGVTQTPKHLITATGQRVTLRCSPRSGDLSVYWYQQSLDQGLQFLIQYYNGEERAKGNILERFSAQQFPDLHSELNLSSLELGDSALYFCASSEGDSGDTQYFGPGTRLTVL.

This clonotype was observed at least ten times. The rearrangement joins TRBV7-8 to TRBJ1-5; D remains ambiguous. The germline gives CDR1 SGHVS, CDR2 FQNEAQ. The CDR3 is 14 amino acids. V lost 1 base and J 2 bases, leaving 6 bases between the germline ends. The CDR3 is CASSLVSGNQPQHF. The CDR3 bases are TGTGCCAGCAGCTTAGTAAGTGGCAATCAGCCCCAGCATTTT.

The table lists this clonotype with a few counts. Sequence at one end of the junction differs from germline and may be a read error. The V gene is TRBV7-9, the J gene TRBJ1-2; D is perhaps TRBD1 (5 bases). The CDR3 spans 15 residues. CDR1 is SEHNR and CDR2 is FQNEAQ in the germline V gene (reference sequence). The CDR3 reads CASSQAGRGGPGNPF. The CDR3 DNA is TGTGCCAGCAGCCAAGCGGGTAGGGGCGGTCCTGGAAACCCCTTC.

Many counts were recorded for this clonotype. CDR3 bases: TGTGCCAGCAGCCCAGGACAGGGCTATTCACCCCTCCACTTT. Encoded protein: CASSPGQGYSPLHF. J is TRBJ1-6 and V is TRBV7-2; 8 positions match TRBD1. The CDR3 consists of 14 residues. V shed 5 bases, J shed 8 bases, and the junction held 5 bases outside the gene matches. Germline lookup yields CDR1 SGHTA and CDR2 FQGNSA.

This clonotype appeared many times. In DNA, the CDR3 is TGTGCCAGCAGCGTAGAGTCCTCTGGGGCCAACGTCCTGACTTTC. It is translated as CASSVESSGANVLTF. The chain is built from TRBV9 and TRBJ2-6; D is undetermined. The CDR3 spans 15 residues. Germline CDR1 and CDR2: SGDLS and YYNGEE. The V end was cut by 0 bases, the J end by 0 bases, with 4 bases between.

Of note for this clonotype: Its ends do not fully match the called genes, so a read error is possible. CDR3 loop: CACRVGQGDQPQHF. For the CDR3, the DNA is TGCGCCTGCAGGGTGGGACAGGGCGACCAGCCCCAGCATTTT. V is TRBV4-3 and J is TRBJ1-5, with 9 bases matching TRBD1. In germline, CDR1 is LGHNA, CDR2 YSLEER. This CDR3 is 14 amino acids long.

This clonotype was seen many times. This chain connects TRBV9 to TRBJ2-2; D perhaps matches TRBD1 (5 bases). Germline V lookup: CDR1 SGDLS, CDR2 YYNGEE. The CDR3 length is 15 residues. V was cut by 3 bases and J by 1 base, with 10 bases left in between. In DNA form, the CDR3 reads TGTGCCAGCAGCGGCCGGCAGGGGAACACCGGGGAGCTGTTTTTT. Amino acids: CASSGRQGNTGELFF.

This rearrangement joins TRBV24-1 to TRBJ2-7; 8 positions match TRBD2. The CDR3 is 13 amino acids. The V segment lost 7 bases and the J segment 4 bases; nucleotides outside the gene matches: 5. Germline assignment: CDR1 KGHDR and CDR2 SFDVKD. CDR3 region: CATSREGFYEQYF. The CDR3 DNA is TGTGCCACCAGCCGGGAGGGTTTTTACGAGCAGTACTTC.

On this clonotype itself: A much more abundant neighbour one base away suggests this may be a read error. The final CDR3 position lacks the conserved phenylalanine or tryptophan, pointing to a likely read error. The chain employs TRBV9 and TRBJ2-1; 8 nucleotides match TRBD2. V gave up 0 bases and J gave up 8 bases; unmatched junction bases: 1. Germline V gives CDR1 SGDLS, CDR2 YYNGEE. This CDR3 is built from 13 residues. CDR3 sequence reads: CASSVAGGYEQFS. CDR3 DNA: TGTGCCAGCAGCGTAGCGGGAGGGTATGAGCAGTTCTCC.

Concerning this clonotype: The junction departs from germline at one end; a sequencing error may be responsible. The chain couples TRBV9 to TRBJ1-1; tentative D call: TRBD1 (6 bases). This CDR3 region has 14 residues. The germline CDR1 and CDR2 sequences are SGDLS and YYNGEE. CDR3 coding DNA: TGTGCCAGCAGCGTAGAGGGGGTGAGCACTGAAGCTTCCTTT. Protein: CASSVEGVSTEASF.

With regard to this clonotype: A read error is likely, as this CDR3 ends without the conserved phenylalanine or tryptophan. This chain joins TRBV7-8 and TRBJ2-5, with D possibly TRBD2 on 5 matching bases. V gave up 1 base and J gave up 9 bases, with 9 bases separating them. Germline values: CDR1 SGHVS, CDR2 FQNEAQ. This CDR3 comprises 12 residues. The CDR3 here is CASSLVPEAQYL. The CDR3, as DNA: TGTGCCAGCAGCTTAGTTCCGGAGGCCCAGTACCTC.

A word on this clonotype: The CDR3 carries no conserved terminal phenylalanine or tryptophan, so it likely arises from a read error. CDR3 coding DNA: TGCGCCAGCAGCCTGCTAGCGGGAGGCGGGGAGACCCAGTACTAC. This sequence encodes CASSLLAGGGETQYY. The chain uses TRBV3-1 and TRBJ2-5; TRBD2 matches at 11 bases. The CDR3 consists of 15 residues. The germline V gene encodes CDR1 LGHDT and CDR2 YNNKEL (reference sequence).

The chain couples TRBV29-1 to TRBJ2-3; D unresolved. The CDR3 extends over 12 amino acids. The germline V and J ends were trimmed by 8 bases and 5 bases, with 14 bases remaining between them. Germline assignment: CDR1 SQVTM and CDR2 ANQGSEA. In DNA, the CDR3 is TGCAGCTTGGGGTCTCTAGTAGATACGCAGTATTTT. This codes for CSLGSLVDTQYF.